This TCR beta chain was profiled in a study of T cell responses to AZD1222 COVID-19 vaccine. The study's findings and limits: Just a handful of people given AZD1222 tested seropositive at baseline. Donors were chiefly white British, with a greater number of females, and clonal diversity was perhaps underestimated. Reports say nearly half of spike-specific TCRs go after unmutated variant regions.

The CDR3 sequence is 10 residues long. The V gene's germline CDR1 is LNHDA and CDR2 SQIVND (reference sequence). Trimming cost V 11 bases and J 10 bases, with 14 bases left between them. As regards this clone: What it binds is not known.

Generated by immunoSEQ multiplex PCR, the TCRdb table keeps only in-frame clones and is missing some. The sample consists of more than 140,000 clones, around 91% of them appearing once. The chain links TRBV19 to TRBJ1-1; D perhaps matches TRBD1 (5 bases). The source of this sequence is an adult in good health. This specimen was peripheral blood, taken on day 0 of AZD1222 vaccination. The CDR3 spells CASHRGRAFF. The DNA for the CDR3 is TGTGCCTCCCATCGGGGCCGAGCTTTCTTT.